The 30 T cell receptor beta chains reported below all come from one sample, sequenced in a study of early T cells in non-severe SARS-CoV-2 infection. MiXCR, run by TCRdb on the 5' RACE reads, gives a single entry per CDR3 protein. This sample has 43,000 or so distinct CDR3 sequences; 6% to 8.5% occur once, and the top ten carry more than 7.5%. Sequencing input: whole blood. The receptors were gathered from an adult who was a healthcare worker with PCR-confirmed SARS-CoV-2 infection or an uninfected control (not recorded which).

The V and J genes are TRBV7-2 and TRBJ2-7; D is possibly TRBD2 (6 bases). Trimming pared 1 base from V and 0 bases from J, leaving 10 bases between. CDR1 and CDR2 (germline): SGHTA, FQGNSA. The CDR3 is 15 amino acids. The CDR3 here is CASSLVTGVSYEQYF. The CDR3 bases are TGTGCCAGCAGCTTAGTGACGGGGGTCTCCTACGAGCAGTACTTC.

The CDR3 protein is CASREWVGTLAQYF. The CDR3 DNA reads as TGTGCCAGCAGGGAATGGGTTGGGACCTTAGCGCAGTATTTT. This chain connects TRBV2 to TRBJ2-3; D is perhaps TRBD1 or TRBD2 (5 bases each). V was pared by 6 bases and J by 10 bases, with 20 bases between. Germline lookup yields CDR1 SNHLY and CDR2 FYNNEI. This CDR3 has 14 residues.

The J gene is TRBJ1-2, the V gene TRBV6-5; D may be TRBD1 (6 bases). The CDR3 spans 11 residues. The germline V and J ends were trimmed by 2 bases and 8 bases, with 6 bases remaining between them. Germline V gene sequence: CDR1 MNHEY, CDR2 SVGAGI. Here the CDR3 reads CASSYRGGYTF. The CDR3 nucleotides are TGTGCCAGCAGTTACAGGGGGGGCTACACCTTC.

This clonotype has at least ten counts. The rearrangement joins TRBV28 to TRBJ2-7; 8 bases match TRBD2. The J segment lost 4 bases and the V segment lost 6 bases, leaving 8 bases of the junction unmatched. The germline gives CDR1 MDHEN, CDR2 SYDVKM. The CDR3 contains 14 residues. The CDR3 DNA follows: TGTGCCAGCAGGAAGACTAGCGCCCATTACGAGCAGTACTTC. Its protein product is CASRKTSAHYEQYF.

This clonotype came up many times. The genes are TRBV7-9 and TRBJ1-6; 7 bases fit TRBD1. Germline-derived CDR1 and CDR2 are SEHNR and FQNEAQ (reference sequence). This CDR3 comprises 17 residues. With 3 bases clipped from V and 5 bases from J, the junction kept 10 bases outside the gene matches. CDR3 in amino acids: CASSFFPGQKDNSPLHF. In DNA, the CDR3 is TGTGCCAGCAGCTTCTTTCCGGGACAGAAGGATAATTCACCCCTCCACTTT.

This rearrangement joins TRBV7-9 to TRBJ1-4, with 7 bases lining up with TRBD1. The CDR3 has 13 amino acids. Trimming at V came to 4 bases and at J to 10 bases, leaving 6 bases not matched to a gene. Germline CDR1 reads SEHNR; CDR2 reads FQNEAQ (reference sequence). CDR3 region: CASSYQDRSKLFF. CDR3 bases: TGTGCCAGCAGCTACCAGGACAGGTCAAAACTGTTTTTT.

This chain links TRBV10-3 with TRBJ2-3, with D tentatively TRBD2 (8 bases). Trimming cost V 3 bases and J 7 bases, with 20 bases left between them. CDR3 length equals 16 residues. Germline CDR1 and CDR2: ENHRY and SYGVKD. CDR3 nucleotide sequence: TGTGCCATCAGTGATCCGGGAGGGTCAGGGGGGTATACGCAGTATTTT. It translates to CAISDPGGSGGYTQYF.

This clonotype was observed a few times. The chain joins TRBV28 to TRBJ2-3, with D maybe TRBD2 (6 bases). This CDR3 comprises 16 residues. The V and J ends lost 9 bases and 5 bases respectively, with 24 bases between them. Germline V gene sequence: CDR1 MDHEN, CDR2 SYDVKM. CDR3 protein: CASPPRLVGVGDTQYF. The DNA of the CDR3 is TGTGCCAGTCCTCCCCGACTAGTAGGGGTTGGAGATACGCAGTATTTT.

In this sample, this clonotype turned up a few times. J is TRBJ2-5 and V is TRBV4-2; 7 bases fit TRBD2. The CDR3 is 14 amino acids. The V gene's germline CDR1 is LGHNA and CDR2 YNFKEQ. The J segment lost 4 bases and the V segment lost 4 bases, leaving 6 bases of the junction unmatched. DNA for the CDR3: TGTGCCAGCAGCCTAGAGGTAGCGGGAGAGACCCAGTACTTC. Translated, it gives CASSLEVAGETQYF.

This clonotype has more than one count but fewer than ten. The rearrangement uses TRBV5-5 and TRBJ1-2, with D possibly matching TRBD1 (5 bases). This CDR3 contains 15 residues. CDR1 and CDR2 (germline): SGHKS, YYEKEE (reference sequence). V shed 3 bases and J shed 3 bases, with 15 bases lying between them. The CDR3 nucleotides are TGTGCCAGCAGCTCCCTACCTGGGACGTACTATGGCTACACCTTC. Translating gives CASSSLPGTYYGYTF.

This clonotype was seen ten or more times. This chain uses TRBV11-2 with TRBJ1-2; a possible D gene is TRBD1 (5 bases). Between the trimmed V and J ends, which lost 5 bases and 7 bases, there was a span of 14 bases. CDR3 size: 13 residues. The germline CDR1 and CDR2 sequences are SGHAT and FQNNGV. The CDR3 is CASSLGHAFGYTF. The CDR3 nucleotides read TGTGCCAGCAGCCTAGGACACGCATTTGGCTACACCTTC.

Many counts were recorded for this clonotype. The chain joins TRBV21-1 to TRBJ2-1; the D call of TRBD1 is as the table states it, not checked on the DNA. TRBV21-1 is annotated as a pseudogene. There are 10 residues in the CDR3. CDR3 in amino acids: CASGGVPQFF. CDR3 in DNA: TGTGCCAGCGGGGGGGTGCCGCAGTTCTTC.

This clonotype was found a few times. The chain carries TRBV20-1 and TRBJ1-5, with D possibly being TRBD1 (5 bases). Trimming took 5 bases from V and 0 from J, leaving 17 bases between them. The germline gives CDR1 DFQATT, CDR2 SNEGSKA (reference sequence). The CDR3 runs 16 residues. CDR3: CSAQGYGPHSNQPQHF. CDR3 bases: TGCAGTGCTCAGGGATACGGACCCCATAGCAATCAGCCCCAGCATTTT.

The rearrangement uses TRBV29-1 and TRBJ1-2; TRBD1 matches 7 bases. This CDR3 spans 17 amino acids. CDR1 SQVTM and CDR2 ANQGSEA come from the germline V gene. V shed 1 base and J 1 base; nucleotides not matched to a gene: 12. CDR3 residues: CSVEAPIRDRDNYGYTF. CDR3 nucleotide sequence: TGCAGCGTTGAAGCCCCTATCCGGGACAGAGATAACTATGGCTACACCTTC.

V and J are TRBV6-6 and TRBJ2-5; D remains ambiguous. Trimming left V 2 bases short and J 4 bases short, with 11 bases between. Germline V gene data show CDR1 as MNHNY and CDR2 as SVGAGI (reference sequence). The CDR3 consists of 14 residues. The CDR3 is CASSYPLRPETQYF. As DNA, the CDR3 is TGTGCCAGCAGTTACCCCCTTCGCCCAGAGACCCAGTACTTC.

This clonotype was observed a few times. The rearrangement links TRBV28 to TRBJ1-2; D remains unclear. Looked up from germline, CDR1 is MDHEN and CDR2 is SYDVKM. V lost 2 bases and J 5 bases, leaving 6 bases between the germline ends. This CDR3 spans 12 amino acids. The CDR3 nucleotides are TGTGCCAGCAGTTTACGGGGTTATGGCTACACCTTC. Its translation: CASSLRGYGYTF.

In this sample, this clonotype turned up many times. The J gene is TRBJ2-7, the V gene TRBV28, with D uncertain. The germline V gene has CDR1 MDHEN and CDR2 SYDVKM. The CDR3 sequence is 14 residues long. Deletions cut 3 bases from V and 3 bases from J, with 12 bases between. DNA of the CDR3: TGTGCCAGCAGTTTTAGTTCCGGCTTCTACGAGCAGTACTTC. It specifies CASSFSSGFYEQYF.

Here the CDR3 reads CSVSRGDNEQFF. The CDR3 bases are TGCAGCGTGTCCAGGGGGGACAATGAGCAGTTCTTC. The rearrangement uses TRBV29-1 and TRBJ2-1; D possibly corresponds to TRBD1 (7 bases). From germline, CDR1 is SQVTM and CDR2 ANQGSEA. This CDR3 comprises 12 residues. The V and J ends lost 6 bases and 5 bases respectively, with 11 bases between them.

This clonotype was observed many times. This chain connects TRBV6-2 or TRBV6-3 to TRBJ2-1, with 7 bases identical to TRBD2. From germline, CDR1 is MNHEY and CDR2 SVGEGT. The V segment lost 0 bases and the J segment 4 bases; nucleotides outside the gene matches: 9. CDR3 length equals 17 residues. CDR3: CASSYSMRLAGYNEQFF. Here the CDR3 DNA reads TGTGCCAGCAGTTACTCGATGAGACTAGCTGGATACAATGAGCAGTTCTTC.

This clonotype was seen a few times. The rearrangement links TRBV7-2 to TRBJ1-4; a possible D gene is TRBD1 (6 bases). CDR1 is SGHTA and CDR2 is FQGNSA in the germline V gene. The CDR3 consists of 15 residues. Between the trimmed V and J ends, which lost 5 bases and 6 bases, there was a span of 16 bases. The CDR3 spells CASSTQGFIYEKLFF. As DNA, the CDR3 is TGTGCCAGCAGCACTCAGGGGTTTATCTATGAAAAACTGTTTTTT.

This clonotype was observed at least ten times. The chain combines TRBV28 with TRBJ2-7; D gene uncertain. V shed 5 bases and J shed 0 bases, with 8 bases lying between them. CDR1 and CDR2 (germline): MDHEN, SYDVKM. The CDR3 runs 13 residues. CDR3 sequence: CASSKRRSYEQYF. The CDR3, as DNA: TGTGCCAGCAGTAAACGGCGCTCCTACGAGCAGTACTTC. The full variable domain, with the rest looked up from reference TRBV28 and TRBJ2-7, is DVKVTQSSRYLVKRTGEKVFLECVQDMDHENMFWYRQDPGLGLRLIYFSYDVKMKEKGDIPEGYSVSREKKERFSLILESASTNQTSMYLCASSKRRSYEQYFGPGTRLTVT.

V and J are TRBV5-1 and TRBJ2-5, with 8 bases matching TRBD1. Germline loops: CDR1 SGHRS, CDR2 YFSETQ. J gave up 5 bases and V 1 base, and 1 base lay outside the gene matches. The CDR3 has 13 amino acids. The CDR3 DNA reads as TGCGCCAGCAGCTTGACAGGGGGGGAGACCCAGTACTTC. The encoded protein is CASSLTGGETQYF.

This clonotype came up many times. The V call is TRBV30, the J call TRBJ1-6; D might be TRBD1 (5 bases). The ends were cut back, 0 bases at V and 7 bases at J, with 10 bases in the middle. The germline V gene encodes CDR1 GTSNPN and CDR2 SVGIG (reference sequence). This CDR3 region has 14 residues. The CDR3 loop reads CAWSVPGGNSPLHF. In DNA form, the CDR3 reads TGTGCCTGGAGTGTGCCCGGGGGAAATTCACCCCTCCACTTT.

The chain uses TRBV29-1 and TRBJ2-5; 7 positions match TRBD1. Trimming removed 8 bases from V and 7 bases from J; junction bases left unmatched: 13. This CDR3 has 13 amino acids. Germline CDR1 reads SQVTM; CDR2 reads ANQGSEA. CDR3 DNA sequence: TGCAGCTGTATACAGGGGACGATCGGGACCCAGTACTTC. This codes for CSCIQGTIGTQYF.

This clonotype was counted a few times. The CDR3 loop is CASRQPGRENTEAFF. The CDR3 coding sequence is TGTGCCAGCAGACAACCCGGCAGGGAGAACACTGAAGCTTTCTTT. J is TRBJ1-1 and V is TRBV6-5; possible D gene TRBD1, 5 bases. The V end lost 6 bases, the J end lost 1 base, and 15 bases lay between the germline ends. The CDR3 covers 15 residues. Germline CDR1 and CDR2: MNHEY and SVGAGI.

The rearrangement joins TRBV6-5 to TRBJ2-5; 12 bases align to TRBD2. The CDR3 is 14 residues long. Germline V gives CDR1 MNHEY, CDR2 SVGAGI. Trimming cost V 5 bases and J 5 bases; bases outside gene matches: 3. The CDR3 reads CASSLAGGHETQYF. CDR3 nucleotides: TGTGCCAGCAGTCTAGCGGGGGGGCATGAGACCCAGTACTTC.

This clonotype appeared many times. This rearrangement joins TRBV19 to TRBJ2-6, with unresolved D. With 3 bases removed from V and 2 bases from J, the gap between germline ends came to 14 bases. Germline V CDR1 and CDR2: LNHDA, SQIVND (reference sequence). This CDR3 has 17 residues. The CDR3 DNA is TGTGCCAGTAGTATCGACATAGGTGTAACTGGGGCCAACGTCCTGACTTTC. It is translated as CASSIDIGVTGANVLTF.

This chain uses TRBV27 with TRBJ1-2, with TRBD1 as a possible D gene (5 bases). Germline CDR1 and CDR2: MNHEY and SMNVEV (reference sequence). V was cut by 11 bases and J by 8 bases, with 18 bases left in between. This CDR3 spans 12 amino acids. The chain's CDR3 is CAGGPGWGGYTF. Written as DNA, the CDR3 is TGTGCCGGAGGGCCCGGATGGGGGGGCTACACCTTC.

The chain combines TRBV12-3 or TRBV12-4 with TRBJ2-5; D tentatively reads TRBD1 or TRBD2 (6 bases each). This CDR3 contains 15 residues. V lost 6 bases to trimming and J lost 5 bases, with 19 bases between them. The CDR3 region is CASSLQGLAYETQYF. CDR3 nucleotides: TGTGCCAGCAGCCTCCAGGGGCTAGCGTACGAGACCCAGTACTTC.

The J gene is TRBJ1-1, the V gene TRBV27; no clear D. This CDR3 is built from 13 residues. The V gene lost 3 bases and the J gene lost 4 bases, with 9 bases spanning the gap. The germline V gene encodes CDR1 MNHEY and CDR2 SMNVEV (reference sequence). The CDR3, as DNA: TGTGCCAGCAGTTTTAGTAGGGTCACTGAAGCTTTCTTT. Encoded protein: CASSFSRVTEAFF.